One and the same sample provided the 3 T cell receptor beta chains below, sequenced in a study of T cell repertoires in cytomegalovirus infection. One entry per CDR3 protein, called by TCRdb with MiXCR from the reads. This sample has approximately 730,000 distinct CDR3 sequences, with about 29% found just once. These receptors are not linked to any known antigen. Sequencing was performed on cultured CD8+ T cells from PBMCs, taken from culture after CMV antigen stimulation. The receptors shown here come from a human donor in good health (CMV status not recorded). Some clones in this sample may be carry-over from other donors' samples.

This chain uses TRBV27 with TRBJ1-1; 12 bases are a match to TRBD1. V gave up 7 bases and J gave up 3 bases; unmatched junction bases: 9. The CDR3 spans 16 residues. Germline V CDR1 and CDR2: MNHEY, SMNVEV (reference sequence). CDR3 coding DNA: TGTGCCAGCAAATTCCCGGGACAGGGGGCCGACACTGAAGCTTTCTTT. This sequence encodes CASKFPGQGADTEAFF.

This clonotype has more than one count but fewer than ten. The chain links TRBV5-4 to TRBJ2-7; the D gene is possibly TRBD1 (6 bases). The germline gives CDR1 SGHNT, CDR2 YYREEE (reference sequence). Trimming cost V 0 bases and J 5 bases, with 6 bases left between them. The CDR3 is made up of 12 amino acids. This CDR3 is CASSLDRDEQYF. In DNA, the CDR3 is TGTGCCAGCAGCTTGGACAGGGACGAGCAGTACTTC. The entire variable domain, with the rest obtained from reference TRBV5-4 and TRBJ2-7, is as follows: ETGVTQSPTHLIKTRGQQVTLRCSSQSGHNTVSWYQQALGQGPQFIFQYYREEENGRGNFPPRFSGLQFPNYSSELNVNALELDDSALYLCASSLDRDEQYFGPGTRLTVT.

This chain links TRBV6-2 or TRBV6-3 with TRBJ2-4, with D perhaps matching TRBD1 (6 bases). Trimming removed 0 bases at V and 6 bases at J, with 15 bases between. The CDR3 has 16 residues. CDR1 is MNHEY and CDR2 is SVGEGT in the germline V gene. The CDR3 nucleotides are TGTGCCAGCAGTTACTCGGGGGCCCCTGGGGGAAACATTCAGTACTTC. Translated: CASSYSGAPGGNIQYF.